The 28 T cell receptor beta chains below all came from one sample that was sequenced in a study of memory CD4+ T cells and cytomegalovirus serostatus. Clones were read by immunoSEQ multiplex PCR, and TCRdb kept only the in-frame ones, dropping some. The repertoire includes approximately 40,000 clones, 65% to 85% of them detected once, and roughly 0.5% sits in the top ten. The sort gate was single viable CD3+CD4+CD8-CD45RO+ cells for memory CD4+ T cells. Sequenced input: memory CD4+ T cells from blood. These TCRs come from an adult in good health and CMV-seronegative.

Here the CDR3 DNA reads TGTGCCAGCAGCCGTGGTCCGAACACTGAAGCTTTCTTT. Its translation is CASSRGPNTEAFF. The chain joins TRBV5-4 to TRBJ1-1; D uncertain. The CDR3 extends over 13 amino acids. V was shortened by 4 bases and J by 1 base, with 8 bases between the two germline ends. Germline CDR1 reads SGHNT; CDR2 reads YYREEE (reference sequence). Full variable domain (remainder filled in from reference TRBV5-4 and TRBJ1-1): ETGVTQSPTHLIKTRGQQVTLRCSSQSGHNTVSWYQQALGQGPQFIFQYYREEENGRGNFPPRFSGLQFPNYSSELNVNALELDDSALYLCASSRGPNTEAFFGQGTRLTVV.

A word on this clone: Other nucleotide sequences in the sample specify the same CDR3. CDR3 sequence (DNA): TGTGCCAGCAGTTACAGCTCCTACGAGCAGTACTTC. Translated: CASSYSSYEQYF. The V gene is TRBV6-6, the J gene TRBJ2-7, with D uncertain. Trimming cost V 2 bases and J 0 bases, with 2 bases left between them. Germline V lookup: CDR1 MNHNY, CDR2 SVGAGI (reference sequence). There are 12 residues in the CDR3.

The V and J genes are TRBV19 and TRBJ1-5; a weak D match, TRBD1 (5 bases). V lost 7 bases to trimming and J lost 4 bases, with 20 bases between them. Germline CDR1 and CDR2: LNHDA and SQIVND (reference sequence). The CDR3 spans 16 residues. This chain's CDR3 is CASTRGGVFDNQPQHF. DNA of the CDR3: TGTGCCAGTACCCGGGGGGGGGTCTTCGATAATCAGCCCCAGCATTTT.

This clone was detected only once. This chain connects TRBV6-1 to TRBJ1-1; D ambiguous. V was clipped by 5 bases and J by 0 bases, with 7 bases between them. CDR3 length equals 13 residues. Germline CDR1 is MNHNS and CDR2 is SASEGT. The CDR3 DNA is TGTGCCAGCAGTATACAGCTGAACACTGAAGCTTTCTTT. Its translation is CASSIQLNTEAFF.

This CDR3 reads CASSLAEGLGPYEQYF. CDR3 nucleotides: TGTGCCAGCAGCTTGGCTGAGGGCCTCGGCCCCTACGAGCAGTACTTC. The chain employs TRBV5-4 and TRBJ2-7, with a weak D call TRBD2 (5 bases). Germline V CDR1 and CDR2: SGHNT, YYREEE (reference sequence). V lost 0 bases and J 2 bases, leaving 15 bases between the germline ends. CDR3 length: 16 amino acids.

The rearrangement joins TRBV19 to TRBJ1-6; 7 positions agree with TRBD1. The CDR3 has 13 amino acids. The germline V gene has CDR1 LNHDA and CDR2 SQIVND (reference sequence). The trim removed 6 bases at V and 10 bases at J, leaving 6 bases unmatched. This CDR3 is CASSPDRRSPLHF. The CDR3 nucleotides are TGTGCCAGTAGCCCGGACAGGCGGTCACCCCTCCACTTT.

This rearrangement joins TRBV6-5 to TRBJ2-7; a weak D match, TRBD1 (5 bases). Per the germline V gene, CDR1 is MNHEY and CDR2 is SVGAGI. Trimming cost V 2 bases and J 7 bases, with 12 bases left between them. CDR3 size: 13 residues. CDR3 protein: CASSYAQRQEQYF. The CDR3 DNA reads TGTGCCAGCAGTTACGCCCAAAGACAGGAGCAGTACTTC.

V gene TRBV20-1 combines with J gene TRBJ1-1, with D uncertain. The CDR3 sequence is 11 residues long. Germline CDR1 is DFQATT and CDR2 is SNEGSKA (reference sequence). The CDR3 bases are TGCTCGAGTCCGCTGCTCACTGAAGCTTTCTTT. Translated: CSSPLLTEAFF.

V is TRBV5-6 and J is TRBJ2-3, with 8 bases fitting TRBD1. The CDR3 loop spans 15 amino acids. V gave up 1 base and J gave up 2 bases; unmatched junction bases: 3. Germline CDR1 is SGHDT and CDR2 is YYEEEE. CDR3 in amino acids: CASSLTTGVTDTQYF. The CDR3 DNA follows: TGTGCCAGCAGCTTGACGACAGGGGTCACAGATACGCAGTATTTT.

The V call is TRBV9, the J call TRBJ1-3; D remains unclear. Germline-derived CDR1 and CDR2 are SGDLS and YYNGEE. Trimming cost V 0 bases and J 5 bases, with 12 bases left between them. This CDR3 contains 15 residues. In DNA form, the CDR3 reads TGTGCCAGCAGCGTAGAAGGAGGGAGGCGAAACACCATATATTTT. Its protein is CASSVEGGRRNTIYF.

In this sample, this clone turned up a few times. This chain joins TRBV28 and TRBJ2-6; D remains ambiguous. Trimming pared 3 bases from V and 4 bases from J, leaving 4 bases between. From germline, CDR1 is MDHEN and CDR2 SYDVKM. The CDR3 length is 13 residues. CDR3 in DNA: TGTGCCAGCAGTTTCCGGGGGGCCAACGTCCTGACTTTC. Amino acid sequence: CASSFRGANVLTF.

CDR3 nucleotides: TGTGCCAGCAGCTTGGGGCAGGGTATCTCGGTTACTGAAGCTTTCTTT. As protein: CASSLGQGISVTEAFF. The chain employs TRBV5-5 and TRBJ1-1; TRBD1 might be the D (5 bases). Germline loops: CDR1 SGHKS, CDR2 YYEKEE (reference sequence). CDR3 size: 16 residues. The V end lost 0 bases, the J end lost 5 bases, and 17 bases lay between the germline ends.

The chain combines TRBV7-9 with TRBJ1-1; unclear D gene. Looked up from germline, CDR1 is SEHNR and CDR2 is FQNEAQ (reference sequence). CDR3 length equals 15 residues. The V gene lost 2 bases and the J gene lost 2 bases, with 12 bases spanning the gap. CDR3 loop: CASSLNADPNTEAFF. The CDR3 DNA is TGTGCCAGCAGCTTAAATGCGGACCCTAACACTGAAGCTTTCTTT.

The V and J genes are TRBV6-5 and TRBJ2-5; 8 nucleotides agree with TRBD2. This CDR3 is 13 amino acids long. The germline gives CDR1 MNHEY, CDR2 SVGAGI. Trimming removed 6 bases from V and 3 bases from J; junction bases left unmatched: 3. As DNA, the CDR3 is TGTGCCAGCAGACGGGGGGGGGAAGAGACCCAGTACTTC. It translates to CASRRGGEETQYF.

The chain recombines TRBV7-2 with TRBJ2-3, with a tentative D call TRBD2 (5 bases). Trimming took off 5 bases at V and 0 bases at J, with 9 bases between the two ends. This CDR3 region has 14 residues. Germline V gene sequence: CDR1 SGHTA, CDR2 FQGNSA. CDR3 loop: CASSLWTSTDTQYF. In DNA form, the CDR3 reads TGTGCCAGCAGCCTCTGGACTAGCACAGATACGCAGTATTTT.

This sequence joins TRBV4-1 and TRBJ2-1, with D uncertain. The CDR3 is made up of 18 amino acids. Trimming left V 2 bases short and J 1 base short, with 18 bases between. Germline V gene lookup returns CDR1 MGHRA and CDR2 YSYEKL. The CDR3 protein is CASSQSDLFVRSYNEQFF. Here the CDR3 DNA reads TGCGCCAGCAGCCAATCAGATCTGTTTGTTAGGTCCTACAATGAGCAGTTCTTC.

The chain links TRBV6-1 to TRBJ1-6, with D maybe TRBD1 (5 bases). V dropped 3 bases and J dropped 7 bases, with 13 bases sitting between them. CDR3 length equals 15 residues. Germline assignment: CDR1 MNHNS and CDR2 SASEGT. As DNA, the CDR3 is TGTGCCAGCAGTGACCGACAGAGGGACAATTCACCCCTCCACTTT. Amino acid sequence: CASSDRQRDNSPLHF.

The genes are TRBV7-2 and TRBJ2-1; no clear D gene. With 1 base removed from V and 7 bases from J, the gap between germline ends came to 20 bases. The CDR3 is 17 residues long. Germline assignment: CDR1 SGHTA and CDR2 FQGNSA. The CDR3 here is CASSLVGFGLAGNEQFF. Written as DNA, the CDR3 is TGTGCCAGCAGCTTAGTCGGTTTCGGGCTTGCCGGGAATGAGCAGTTCTTC.

CDR3 sequence (DNA): TGCGCCAGCAGACTTGGACCGGGACAGGGATACACTGAAGCTTTCTTT. Its protein product is CASRLGPGQGYTEAFF. The chain uses TRBV4-1 and TRBJ1-1, with TRBD1 matching 9 bases. V was pared by 6 bases and J by 3 bases, with 11 bases of the junction left unmatched. This CDR3 spans 16 amino acids. Germline V gives CDR1 MGHRA, CDR2 YSYEKL.

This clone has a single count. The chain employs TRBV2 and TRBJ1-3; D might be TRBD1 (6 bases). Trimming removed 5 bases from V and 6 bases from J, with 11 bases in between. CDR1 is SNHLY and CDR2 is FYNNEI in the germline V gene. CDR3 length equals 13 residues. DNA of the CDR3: TGTGCCAGCAGTTTCGCGGGGGCAAACACCATATATTTT. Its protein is CASSFAGANTIYF.

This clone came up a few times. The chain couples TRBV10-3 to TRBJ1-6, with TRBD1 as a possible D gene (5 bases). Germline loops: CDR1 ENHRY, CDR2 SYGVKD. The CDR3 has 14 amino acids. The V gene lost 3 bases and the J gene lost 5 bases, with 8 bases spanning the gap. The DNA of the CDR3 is TGTGCCATCAGTGATAGGACAAATAATTCACCCCTCCACTTT. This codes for CAISDRTNNSPLHF.

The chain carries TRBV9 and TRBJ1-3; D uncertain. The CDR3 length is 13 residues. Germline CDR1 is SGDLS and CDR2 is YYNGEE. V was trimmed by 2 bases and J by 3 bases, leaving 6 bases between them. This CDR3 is CASSVSGGNTIYF. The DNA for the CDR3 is TGTGCCAGCAGCGTCAGCGGTGGAAACACCATATATTTT.

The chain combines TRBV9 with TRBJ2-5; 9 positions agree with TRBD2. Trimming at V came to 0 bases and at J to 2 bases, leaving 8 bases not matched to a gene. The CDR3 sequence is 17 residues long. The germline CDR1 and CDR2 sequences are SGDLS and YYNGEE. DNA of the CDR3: TGTGCCAGCAGCGTAGGAGCGGGGGGCCCCAATCAAGAGACCCAGTACTTC. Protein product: CASSVGAGGPNQETQYF.

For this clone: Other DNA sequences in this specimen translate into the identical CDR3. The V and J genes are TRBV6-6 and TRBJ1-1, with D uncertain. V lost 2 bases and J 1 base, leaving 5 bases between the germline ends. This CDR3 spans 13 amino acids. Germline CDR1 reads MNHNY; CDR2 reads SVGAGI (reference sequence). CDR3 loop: CASSYTENTEAFF. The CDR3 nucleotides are TGTGCCAGCAGTTACACAGAGAACACTGAAGCTTTCTTT.

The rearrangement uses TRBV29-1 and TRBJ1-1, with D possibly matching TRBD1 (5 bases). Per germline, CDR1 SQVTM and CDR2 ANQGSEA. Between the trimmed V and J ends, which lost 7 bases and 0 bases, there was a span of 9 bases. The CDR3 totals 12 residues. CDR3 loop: CSARQMNTEAFF. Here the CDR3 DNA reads TGCAGCGCCAGACAGATGAACACTGAAGCTTTCTTT.

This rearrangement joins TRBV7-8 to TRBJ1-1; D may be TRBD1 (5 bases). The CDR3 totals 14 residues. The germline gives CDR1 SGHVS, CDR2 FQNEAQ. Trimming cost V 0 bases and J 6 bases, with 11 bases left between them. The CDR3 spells CASSLAGRRAEAFF. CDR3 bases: TGTGCCAGCAGCTTAGCGGGGCGTCGGGCTGAAGCTTTCTTT.

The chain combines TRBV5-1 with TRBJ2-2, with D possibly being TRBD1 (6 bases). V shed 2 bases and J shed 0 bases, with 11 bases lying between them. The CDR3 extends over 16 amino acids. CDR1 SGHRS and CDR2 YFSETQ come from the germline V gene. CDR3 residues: CASSLQDSANTGELFF. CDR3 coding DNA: TGCGCCAGCAGCTTACAGGACAGCGCGAACACCGGGGAGCTGTTTTTT. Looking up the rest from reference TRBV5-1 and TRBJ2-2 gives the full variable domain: KAGVTQTPRYLIKTRGQQVTLSCSPISGHRSVSWYQQTPGQGLQFLFEYFSETQRNKGNFPGRFSGRQFSNSRSEMNVSTLELGDSALYLCASSLQDSANTGELFFGEGSRLTVL.

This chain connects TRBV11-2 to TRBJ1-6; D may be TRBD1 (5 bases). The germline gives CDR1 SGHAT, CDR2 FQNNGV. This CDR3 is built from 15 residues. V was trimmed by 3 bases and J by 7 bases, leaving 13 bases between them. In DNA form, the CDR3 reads TGTGCCAGCAGCTTGGGGACGTCGCGGAATTCACCCCTCCACTTT. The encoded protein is CASSLGTSRNSPLHF.